Listed here are 25 T cell receptor beta chains from one sample, sequenced in a study of blood T cells in healthy people across ages. A sample-barcoded 5' primer and a J-beta primer mix were used in a second PCR of roughly 6 to 11 cycles. MiXCR, run by TCRdb on the 5' RACE reads, gives a single entry per CDR3 protein. The table has 870,000 or so distinct CDR3 sequences, 25% to 30% seen once. Sequencing used blood. These receptors all stem from an elderly woman in good health.

This clonotype was detected a few times. The chain carries TRBV3-1 and TRBJ2-1; tentatively, D is TRBD2 (7 bases). With 4 bases removed from V and 4 bases from J, the gap between germline ends came to 17 bases. The germline CDR1 and CDR2 sequences are LGHDT and YNNKEL (reference sequence). The CDR3 loop spans 16 amino acids. The DNA of the CDR3 is TGTGCCAGCAGCCTATCAAGGAGGGGGGGGTACAATGAGCAGTTCTTC. This sequence encodes CASSLSRRGGYNEQFF.

This clonotype was found many times. The chain combines TRBV7-2 with TRBJ2-7; D is possibly TRBD1 (7 bases). With 5 bases removed from V and 2 bases from J, the gap between germline ends came to 13 bases. Germline lookup yields CDR1 SGHTA and CDR2 FQGNSA. The CDR3 is 14 amino acids. CDR3 sequence (DNA): TGTGCCAGCAGCCCACGCGGGACAGCCTACGAGCAGTACTTC. Translation gives CASSPRGTAYEQYF. The full variable domain, completed using reference TRBV7-2 and TRBJ2-7, is GAGVSQSPSNKVTEKGKDVELRCDPISGHTALYWYRQSLGQGLEFLIYFQGNSAPDKSGLPSDRFSAERTGGSVSTLTIQRTQQEDSAVYLCASSPRGTAYEQYFGPGTRLTVT.

This chain uses TRBV29-1 with TRBJ1-1, with unresolved D. The V gene lost 8 bases and the J gene lost 9 bases, with 22 bases spanning the gap. The CDR3 totals 13 residues. Germline CDR1 SQVTM, CDR2 ANQGSEA. CDR3 protein: CSSKGRKEGKAFF. CDR3 bases: TGCAGCTCCAAAGGCCGAAAGGAGGGAAAAGCTTTCTTT.

This clonotype was observed a few times. The V and J genes are TRBV5-5 and TRBJ1-6; TRBD1 aligns across 10 bases. CDR1 SGHKS and CDR2 YYEKEE come from the germline V gene (reference sequence). V shed 4 bases and J 2 bases; nucleotides not matched to a gene: 6. The CDR3 length is 17 residues. The CDR3 sequence is CASSGGQGSAYNSPLHF. The CDR3 DNA reads TGTGCCAGCAGCGGGGGACAGGGGAGCGCCTATAATTCACCCCTCCACTTT.

This clonotype was seen a few times. The genes are TRBV5-6 and TRBJ2-1; 13 nucleotides align to TRBD2. Per germline, CDR1 SGHDT and CDR2 YYEEEE. CDR3 length equals 17 residues. V shed 4 bases and J 5 bases; nucleotides not matched to a gene: 9. The CDR3 bases are TGTGCCAGCAGCGGAAGACTAGCGGGGGGACATAACAATGAGCAGTTCTTC. Protein: CASSGRLAGGHNNEQFF.

To note about this clonotype: A read error is possible here, since a much larger clone lies one base away. The chain employs TRBV20-1 and TRBJ2-1; 7 bases are shared with TRBD1. The CDR3 totals 13 residues. Germline values: CDR1 DFQATT, CDR2 SNEGSKA (reference sequence). CDR3 sequence reads: CSTRDREGAKQFF. The CDR3 bases are TGCAGTACTAGAGATCGCGAGGGGGCGAAGCAGTTCTTC.

The chain has TRBV6-2 or TRBV6-3 and TRBJ2-6; 11 bases align to TRBD1. Germline assignment: CDR1 MNHEY and CDR2 SVGEGT. J was trimmed by 2 bases and V by 8 bases; bases with no gene match: 5. The CDR3 has 16 residues. This chain's CDR3 is CASGGQGAPGANVLTF. In DNA form, the CDR3 reads TGTGCCAGCGGCGGACAGGGGGCGCCTGGGGCCAACGTCCTGACTTTC.

Only a few counts were recorded for this clonotype. V gene TRBV28 combines with J gene TRBJ1-4, with D possibly being TRBD1 (5 bases). Looked up from germline, CDR1 is MDHEN and CDR2 is SYDVKM. The ends were cut back, 4 bases at V and 5 bases at J, with 14 bases in the middle. This CDR3 has 15 amino acids. Here the CDR3 reads CASSSSGAGNEKLFF. The DNA of the CDR3 is TGTGCCAGCAGTTCAAGCGGGGCAGGGAATGAAAAACTGTTTTTT.

This clonotype has only a few counts. This chain links TRBV7-8 with TRBJ1-1; the D is unclear. This CDR3 is built from 14 residues. The V gene lost 7 bases and the J gene lost 0 bases, with 12 bases spanning the gap. CDR1 SGHVS and CDR2 FQNEAQ come from the germline V gene. CDR3 protein: CASISYSVNTEAFF. CDR3 DNA sequence: TGTGCCAGCATCAGCTATTCAGTGAACACTGAAGCTTTCTTT.

This clonotype was seen many times. This rearrangement joins TRBV4-2 to TRBJ2-5; TRBD2 matches at 14 bases. Germline CDR1 is LGHNA and CDR2 is YNFKEQ. The junction had 4 bases not matched to a gene; V was cut back by 0 bases and J by 7 bases. CDR3 length: 16 amino acids. CDR3 amino acids: CASSQEGTSGGSTQYF. In DNA, the CDR3 is TGTGCCAGCAGCCAAGAAGGGACTAGCGGGGGTTCGACCCAGTACTTC.

The table lists this clonotype with many counts. This rearrangement joins TRBV7-9 to TRBJ1-6; D is ambiguous. This CDR3 region has 18 residues. Germline CDR1 reads SEHNR; CDR2 reads FQNEAQ (reference sequence). Trimming cost V 0 bases and J 0 bases, with 12 bases left between them. This chain's CDR3 is CASSLAQRGYSYNSPLHF. The CDR3 DNA sequence: TGTGCCAGCAGCTTAGCGCAACGTGGGTACTCCTATAATTCACCCCTCCACTTT.

This clonotype was seen at least ten times. The V call is TRBV21-1, the J call TRBJ2-5; the table's D call of TRBD1 was not tested on the DNA. TRBV21-1 is designated a pseudogene. The CDR3 is made up of 16 amino acids. The CDR3 sequence: CASSNRTRWDQETQYF. The CDR3 DNA follows: TGTGCCAGCAGCAACAGGACACGTTGGGACCAAGAGACCCAGTACTTC.

This clonotype has at least ten counts. The V gene is TRBV27, the J gene TRBJ2-7; 10 bases are a match to TRBD1. J gave up 1 base and V 2 bases, and 14 bases lay outside the gene matches. The CDR3 sequence is 19 residues long. Germline V lookup: CDR1 MNHEY, CDR2 SMNVEV (reference sequence). In nucleotides, the CDR3 is TGTGCCAGCAGTTTAACCGGGACAGGGGAGAAAAATAGGTCCTACGAGCAGTACTTC. This encodes CASSLTGTGEKNRSYEQYF.

This clonotype was found a few times. The rearrangement joins TRBV3-1 to TRBJ1-5; no clear D gene. Between the trimmed V and J ends, which lost 0 bases and 7 bases, there was a span of 13 bases. This CDR3 is 15 amino acids long. Germline loops: CDR1 LGHDT, CDR2 YNNKEL (reference sequence). The CDR3: CASSQDGVGSQPQHF. CDR3 sequence (DNA): TGTGCCAGCAGCCAAGATGGCGTAGGAAGCCAGCCCCAGCATTTT. Together with reference TRBV3-1 and TRBJ1-5, the CDR3 gives the full variable domain: DTAVSQTPKYLVTQMGNDKSIKCEQNLGHDTMYWYKQDSKKFLKIMFSYNNKELIINETVPNRFSPKSPDKAHLNLHINSLELGDSAVYFCASSQDGVGSQPQHFGDGTRLSIL.

For this clonotype: A read error may explain this, as a much larger clone is one base away. The chain links TRBV20-1 to TRBJ2-7; 12 bases line up with TRBD2. The germline CDR1 and CDR2 sequences are DFQATT and SNEGSKA (reference sequence). V shed 5 bases, J shed 7 bases, and the junction held 15 bases outside the gene matches. The CDR3 is 16 amino acids. CDR3 nucleotide sequence: TGCAGTGCTCCGGGACTAGCGGGCCAGATTCACAATGAGCAGTACTTC. This sequence encodes CSAPGLAGQIHNEQYF.

This chain joins TRBV30 and TRBJ2-2; D not resolved. The length of the CDR3 is 17 residues. Germline V gene sequence: CDR1 GTSNPN, CDR2 SVGIG (reference sequence). With 4 bases removed from V and 0 bases from J, the gap between germline ends came to 18 bases. The CDR3 region is CAWTKGRTPPNTGELFF. For the CDR3, the DNA is TGTGCCTGGACGAAAGGTCGAACACCTCCGAACACCGGGGAGCTGTTTTTT.

As concerns this clonotype: A clone one base away is much larger, so this may be a read error. The chain recombines TRBV30 with TRBJ1-2; D not resolved. The V and J ends lost 0 bases and 10 bases respectively, with 18 bases between them. The CDR3 runs to 14 residues. The germline V gene encodes CDR1 GTSNPN and CDR2 SVGIG (reference sequence). CDR3 protein: CAWSVQGHGLDYTF. CDR3 nucleotide sequence: TGTGCCTGGAGTGTACAAGGGCATGGTCTTGACTACACCTTC. The full variable domain, in which reference TRBV30 and TRBJ1-2 provide the parts outside the CDR3, is SQTIHQWPATLVQPVGSPLSLECTVEGTSNPNLYWYRQAAGRGLQLLFYSVGIGQISSEVPQNLSASRPQDRQFILSSKKLLLSDSGFYLCAWSVQGHGLDYTFGSGTRLTVV.

The table lists this clonotype with a few counts. V and J are TRBV7-2 and TRBJ1-4, with 7 bases lining up with TRBD1. After removal of 5 bases from V and 2 bases from J, the junction contained 14 bases not matched to a gene. The germline V gene has CDR1 SGHTA and CDR2 FQGNSA. The CDR3 has 18 amino acids. The CDR3 loop is CASSLHGIRGRTNEKLFF. The CDR3, as DNA: TGTGCCAGCAGCCTACATGGGATAAGGGGGCGCACTAATGAAAAACTGTTTTTT.

This clonotype showed up just a few times. This chain links TRBV28 with TRBJ2-2; D is tentatively TRBD1 or TRBD2 (6 bases each). The germline V gene encodes CDR1 MDHEN and CDR2 SYDVKM. The length of the CDR3 is 15 residues. V shed 5 bases and J shed 1 base, with 11 bases lying between them. CDR3 amino acids: CASSEAGQNTGELFF. The CDR3 DNA reads TGTGCCAGCAGTGAGGCGGGACAGAACACCGGGGAGCTGTTTTTT.

J is TRBJ2-1 and V is TRBV28; 8 positions agree with TRBD1. V shed 1 base and J 7 bases; nucleotides not matched to a gene: 9. The CDR3 is made up of 16 amino acids. The germline CDR1 and CDR2 sequences are MDHEN and SYDVKM. The CDR3 protein is CASSLLPRTGINEQFF. For the CDR3, the DNA is TGTGCCAGCAGTTTATTACCCCGGACAGGGATAAATGAGCAGTTCTTC.

This clonotype was counted ten times or more. J is TRBJ1-2 and V is TRBV6-5, with D unresolved. The germline V and J ends were trimmed by 2 bases and 3 bases, with 10 bases remaining between them. The CDR3 spans 14 residues. From germline, CDR1 is MNHEY and CDR2 SVGAGI. The CDR3 loop reads CASSYGPMDYGYTF. As DNA, the CDR3 is TGTGCCAGCAGTTACGGCCCAATGGACTATGGCTACACCTTC.

This clonotype came up many times. The CDR3: CASRTQGLAGELFF. The DNA for the CDR3 is TGCGCCAGCAGAACCCAGGGATTAGCCGGGGAGCTGTTTTTT. V and J are TRBV5-1 and TRBJ2-2; possible D gene TRBD1, 5 bases. Trimming left V 5 bases short and J 6 bases short, with 14 bases between. The germline V gene has CDR1 SGHRS and CDR2 YFSETQ. This CDR3 region has 14 residues.

This clonotype occurred many times. V usage is TRBV6-5 and J usage is TRBJ1-2; no definite D call. The CDR3 is 15 amino acids. V was trimmed by 4 bases and J by 2 bases, leaving 14 bases between them. Germline assignment: CDR1 MNHEY and CDR2 SVGAGI. The CDR3 region has the DNA TGTGCCAGCAGTTTCGATAGGACGGGAAACTATGGCTACACCTTC. This gives the protein CASSFDRTGNYGYTF.

V usage is TRBV20-1 and J usage is TRBJ2-1; TRBD2 matches at 8 bases. V lost 6 bases, J lost 4 bases, and 8 bases stayed unmatched. The germline CDR1 and CDR2 sequences are DFQATT and SNEGSKA (reference sequence). This CDR3 spans 14 amino acids. The CDR3 region has the DNA TGCAGTGCAATTACCGAGCGGGGGTACAATGAGCAGTTCTTC. It codes for CSAITERGYNEQFF.

This clonotype was seen at least ten times. The J gene is TRBJ2-1, the V gene TRBV5-6, with 10 bases identical to TRBD1. After removal of 4 bases from V and 10 bases from J, the junction contained 5 bases not matched to a gene. Germline lookup yields CDR1 SGHDT and CDR2 YYEEEE. This CDR3 has 13 amino acids. CDR3 residues: CASSLTGGFEQFF. The CDR3 DNA follows: TGTGCCAGCAGCCTGACAGGGGGCTTCGAGCAGTTCTTC.